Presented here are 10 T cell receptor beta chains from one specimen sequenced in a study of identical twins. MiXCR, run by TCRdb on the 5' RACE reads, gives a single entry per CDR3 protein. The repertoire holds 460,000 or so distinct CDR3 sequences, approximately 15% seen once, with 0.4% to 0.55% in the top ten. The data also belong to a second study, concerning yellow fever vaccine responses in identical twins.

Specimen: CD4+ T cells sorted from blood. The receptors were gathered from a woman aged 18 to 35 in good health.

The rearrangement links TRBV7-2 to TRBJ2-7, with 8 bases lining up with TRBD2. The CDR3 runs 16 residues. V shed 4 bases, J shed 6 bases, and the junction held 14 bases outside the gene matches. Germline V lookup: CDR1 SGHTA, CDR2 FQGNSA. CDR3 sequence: CASSYFTSGGPGEQYF. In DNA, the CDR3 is TGTGCCAGCAGCTACTTCACCAGCGGGGGTCCCGGCGAGCAGTACTTC.

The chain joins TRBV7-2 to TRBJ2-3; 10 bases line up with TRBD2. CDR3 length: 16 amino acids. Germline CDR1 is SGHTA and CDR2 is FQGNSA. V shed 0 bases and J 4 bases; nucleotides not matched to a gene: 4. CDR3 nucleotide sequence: TGTGCCAGCAGCTTAGCTAGCGGGAGGCGGGCAGATACGCAGTATTTT. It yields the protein CASSLASGRRADTQYF. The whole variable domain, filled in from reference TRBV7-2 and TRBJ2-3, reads GAGVSQSPSNKVTEKGKDVELRCDPISGHTALYWYRQSLGQGLEFLIYFQGNSAPDKSGLPSDRFSAERTGGSVSTLTIQRTQQEDSAVYLCASSLASGRRADTQYFGPGTRLTVL.

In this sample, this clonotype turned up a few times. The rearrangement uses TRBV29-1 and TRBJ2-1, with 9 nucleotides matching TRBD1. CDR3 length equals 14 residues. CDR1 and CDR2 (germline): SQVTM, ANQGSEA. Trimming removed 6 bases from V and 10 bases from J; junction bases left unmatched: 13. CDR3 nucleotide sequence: TGCAGCGTCACCCCCGGGACAGGGTCGGGCGAGCAGTTCTTC. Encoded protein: CSVTPGTGSGEQFF.

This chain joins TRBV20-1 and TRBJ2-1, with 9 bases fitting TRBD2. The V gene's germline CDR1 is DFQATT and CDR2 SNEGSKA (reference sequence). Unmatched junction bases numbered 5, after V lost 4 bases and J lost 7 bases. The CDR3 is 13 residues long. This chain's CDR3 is CSAISGSGNEQFF. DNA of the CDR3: TGCAGTGCTATTAGCGGGAGTGGGAATGAGCAGTTCTTC.

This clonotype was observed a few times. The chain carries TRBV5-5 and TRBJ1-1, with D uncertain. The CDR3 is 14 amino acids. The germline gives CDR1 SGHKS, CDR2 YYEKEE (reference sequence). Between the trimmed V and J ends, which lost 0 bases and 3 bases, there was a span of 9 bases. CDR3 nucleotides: TGTGCCAGCAGCTTGGGGCCCATTGACACTGAAGCTTTCTTT. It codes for CASSLGPIDTEAFF.

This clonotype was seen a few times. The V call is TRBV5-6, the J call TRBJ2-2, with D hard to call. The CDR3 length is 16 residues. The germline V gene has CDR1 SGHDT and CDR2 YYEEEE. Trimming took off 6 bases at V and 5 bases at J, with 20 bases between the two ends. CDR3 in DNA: TGTGCCAGCACCCCTATCGCCACCGTCAAGACCGGGGAGCTGTTTTTT. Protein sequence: CASTPIATVKTGELFF.

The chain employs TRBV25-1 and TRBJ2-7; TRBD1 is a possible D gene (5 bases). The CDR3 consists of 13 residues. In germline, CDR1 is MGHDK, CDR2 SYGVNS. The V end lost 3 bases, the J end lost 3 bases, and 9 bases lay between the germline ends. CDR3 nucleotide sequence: TGTGCCAGCAGTGATCCAGGGCTCTACGAGCAGTACTTC. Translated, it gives CASSDPGLYEQYF.

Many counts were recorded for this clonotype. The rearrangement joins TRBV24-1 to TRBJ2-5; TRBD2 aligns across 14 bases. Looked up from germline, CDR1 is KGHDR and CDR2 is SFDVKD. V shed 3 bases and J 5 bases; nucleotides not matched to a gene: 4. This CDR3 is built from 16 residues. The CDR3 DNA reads TGTGCCACCAGTGATGCGGGACTAGCGGGGGTCGAGACCCAGTACTTC. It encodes CATSDAGLAGVETQYF.

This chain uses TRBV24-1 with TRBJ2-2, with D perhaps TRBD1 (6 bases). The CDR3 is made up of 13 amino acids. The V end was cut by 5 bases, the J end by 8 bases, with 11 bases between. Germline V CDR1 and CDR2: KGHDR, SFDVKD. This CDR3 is CATSVQGKGELFF. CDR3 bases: TGTGCCACCAGTGTCCAGGGGAAGGGGGAGCTGTTTTTT.

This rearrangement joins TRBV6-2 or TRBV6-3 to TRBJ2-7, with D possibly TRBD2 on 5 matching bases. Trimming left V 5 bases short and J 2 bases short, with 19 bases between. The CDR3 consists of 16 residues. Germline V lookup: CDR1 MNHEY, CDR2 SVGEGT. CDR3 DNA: TGTGCCAGCAGTCATACCCCAGGAGGTGCCGCCTACGAGCAGTACTTC. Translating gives CASSHTPGGAAYEQYF.